This is a list of T cell receptor beta chains from one sample in a study of technical replicates of blood from a few donors. Assay: immunoSEQ multiplex PCR; the TCRdb copy retains only in-frame clones and omits some. The sample includes about 70,000 clones, 95% to 98% of them seen just once. Input material: T cells isolated from PBMCs. These receptor sequences come from a human donor in good health. Each CDR3 is given with its conserved first and last residue. For some rows the clone size is stated as once, few or many, or as a class when expanded; others skip it.

abundance	v_gene	CDR3aa
-	TRBV9	CASSVSPTSAYEQYF
-	TRBV12-5	CASGSGTHGYTF
once	TRBV27	CASSATRVASEQYF
-	TRBV30	CAWSGDRAGANVLTF
-	TRBV11-2	CASSPPGGSYNEQFF
-	TRBV6-5	CASRSGTGVVEQFF
-	TRBV4-2	CASSQAYEQFF
-	TRBV6-1	CASSEGREVKDTQYF
-	TRBV30	CAWSPGGVETQYF
-	TRBV30	CAWIRDSLNYGYTF
-	TRBV7-3	CASSTNAGTDYGYTF
-	TRBV25-1	CASKQGEKLFF
-	TRBV12-5	CASGLNRVSLETQYF
-	TRBV6-6	CASSYAETEAFF
-	TRBV2	CASSVDRGVWRTEAFF
-	TRBV9	CASSPGRPNTGELFF
-	TRBV13	CASSPGLAGAEQFF
-	TRBV29-1	CSVEFQNTEAFF
-	TRBV6-1	CASSPGQTNTGELFF
-	TRBV27	CASSYGTQNTEAFF
-	TRBV5-6	CASSRVDTEAFF
-	TRBV10-3	CAVEAGTEHYGYTF
once	TRBV11-3	CASSPGLAEETQYF
once	TRBV2	CASSEHRDKLFF
-	TRBV5-1	CASSFIGLRDEQYF
-	TRBV19	CASRPLGNGADTQYF
-	TRBV28	CASGGSSGSLTYEQYF
once	TRBV25-1	CASSLDSFMNTEAFF
-	TRBV6-5	CASSLTLTGGFGYTF
-	TRBV27	CASSYHRGLEQYF
-	TRBV7-3	CASSLKPQTSGRWMATGELFF
-	TRBV19	CASSRGGLVSETQYF
-	TRBV7-2	CASSLFSGSSYEQYF
-	TRBV18	CASSPPTVGGYTF
-	TRBV7-8	CASSEVRAGGYNEQFF
-	TRBV6-5	CASSYSGLADYEQYF
-	TRBV29-1	CSVSGTSGRTGAETQYF
-	TRBV28	CASSPRTVNQPQHF
-	TRBV11-2	CASSLQQGLHQPQHF
once	TRBV5-4	CASSYRDRGPYEQFF
-	TRBV27	CASSLGVQYEQYF
-	TRBV7-7	CASSLLAADTQYF